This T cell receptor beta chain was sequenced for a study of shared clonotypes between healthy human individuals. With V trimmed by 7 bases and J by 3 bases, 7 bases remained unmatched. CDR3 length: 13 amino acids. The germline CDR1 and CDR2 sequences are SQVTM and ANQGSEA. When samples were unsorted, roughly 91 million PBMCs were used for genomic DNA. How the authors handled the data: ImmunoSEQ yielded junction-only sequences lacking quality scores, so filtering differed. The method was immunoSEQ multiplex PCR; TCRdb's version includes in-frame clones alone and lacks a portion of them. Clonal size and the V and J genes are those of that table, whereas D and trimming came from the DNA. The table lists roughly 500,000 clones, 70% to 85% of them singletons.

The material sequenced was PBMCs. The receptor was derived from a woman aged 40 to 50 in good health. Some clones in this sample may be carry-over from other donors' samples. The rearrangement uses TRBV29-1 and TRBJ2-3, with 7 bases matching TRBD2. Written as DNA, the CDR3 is TGCAGCGCTAAAGGACTAGTAACAGATACGCAGTATTTT. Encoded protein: CSAKGLVTDTQYF.